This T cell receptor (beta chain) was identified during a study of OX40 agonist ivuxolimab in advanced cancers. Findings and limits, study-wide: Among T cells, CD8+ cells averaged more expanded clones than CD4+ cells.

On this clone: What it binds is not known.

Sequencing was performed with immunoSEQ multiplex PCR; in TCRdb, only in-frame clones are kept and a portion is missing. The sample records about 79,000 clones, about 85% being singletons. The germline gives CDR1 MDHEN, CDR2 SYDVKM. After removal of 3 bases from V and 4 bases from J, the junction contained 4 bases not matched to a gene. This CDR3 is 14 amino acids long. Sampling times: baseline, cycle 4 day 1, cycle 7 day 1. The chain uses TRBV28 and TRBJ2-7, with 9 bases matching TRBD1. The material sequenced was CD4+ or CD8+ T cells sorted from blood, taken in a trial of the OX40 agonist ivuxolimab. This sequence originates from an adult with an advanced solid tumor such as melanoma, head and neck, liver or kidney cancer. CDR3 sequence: CASSLNRGLYEQYF. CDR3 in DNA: TGTGCCAGCAGTTTGAACAGGGGGCTTTACGAGCAGTACTTC.